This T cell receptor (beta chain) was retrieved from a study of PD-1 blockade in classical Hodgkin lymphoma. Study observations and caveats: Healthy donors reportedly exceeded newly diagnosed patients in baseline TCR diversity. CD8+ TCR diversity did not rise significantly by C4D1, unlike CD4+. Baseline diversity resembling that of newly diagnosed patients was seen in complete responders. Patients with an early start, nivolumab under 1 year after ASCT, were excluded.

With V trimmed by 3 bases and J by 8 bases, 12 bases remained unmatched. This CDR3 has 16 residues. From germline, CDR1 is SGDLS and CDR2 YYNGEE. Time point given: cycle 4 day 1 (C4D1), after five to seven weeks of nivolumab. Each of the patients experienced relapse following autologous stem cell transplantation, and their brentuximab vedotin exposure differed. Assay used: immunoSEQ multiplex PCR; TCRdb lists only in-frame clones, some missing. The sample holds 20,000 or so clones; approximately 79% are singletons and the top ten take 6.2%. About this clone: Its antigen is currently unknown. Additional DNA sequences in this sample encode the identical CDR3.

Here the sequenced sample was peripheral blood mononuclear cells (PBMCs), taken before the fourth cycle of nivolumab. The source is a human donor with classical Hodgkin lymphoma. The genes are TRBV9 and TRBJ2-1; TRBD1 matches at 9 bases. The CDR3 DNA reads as TGTGCCAGCAGCGAATTTACCGGGACAGGGAAGGATGAGCAGTTCTTC. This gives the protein CASSEFTGTGKDEQFF.